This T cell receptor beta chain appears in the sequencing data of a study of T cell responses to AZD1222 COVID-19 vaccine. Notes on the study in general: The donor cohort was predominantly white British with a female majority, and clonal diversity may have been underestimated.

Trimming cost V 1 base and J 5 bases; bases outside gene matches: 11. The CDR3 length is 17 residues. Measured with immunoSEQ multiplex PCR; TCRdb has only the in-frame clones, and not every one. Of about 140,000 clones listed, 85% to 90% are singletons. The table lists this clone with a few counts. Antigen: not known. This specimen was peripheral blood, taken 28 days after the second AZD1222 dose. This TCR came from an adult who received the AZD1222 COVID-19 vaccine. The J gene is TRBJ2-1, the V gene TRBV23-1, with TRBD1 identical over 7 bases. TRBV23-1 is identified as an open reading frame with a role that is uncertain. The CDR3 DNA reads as TGCGCCAGCAGTCAATGGGTCTACAGGGGAAAGCACAATGAGCAGTTCTTC. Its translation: CASSQWVYRGKHNEQFF.